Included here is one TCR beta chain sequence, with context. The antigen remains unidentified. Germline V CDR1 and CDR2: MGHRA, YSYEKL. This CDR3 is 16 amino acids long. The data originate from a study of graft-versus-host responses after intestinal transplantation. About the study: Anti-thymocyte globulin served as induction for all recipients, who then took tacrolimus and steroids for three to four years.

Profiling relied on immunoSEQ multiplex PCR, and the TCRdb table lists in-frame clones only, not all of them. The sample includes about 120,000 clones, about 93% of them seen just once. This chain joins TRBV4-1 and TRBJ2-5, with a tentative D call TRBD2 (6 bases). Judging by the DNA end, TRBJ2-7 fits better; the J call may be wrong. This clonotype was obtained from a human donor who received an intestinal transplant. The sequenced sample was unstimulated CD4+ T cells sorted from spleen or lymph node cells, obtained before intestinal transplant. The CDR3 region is CASSQDSHGGSYEQYF. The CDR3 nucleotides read TGCGCCAGCAGCCAAGACTCTCACGGAGGGTCCTACGAGCAGTACTTC.